Listed below are T cell receptor beta chains from one sample, sequenced in a study of cytomegalovirus exposure and HLA in healthy donors. Method: immunoSEQ multiplex PCR; TCRdb's copy keeps in-frame clones and lacks some. The sample lists roughly 180,000 clones, roughly 84% occurring once. What was sequenced was PBMCs. The receptors originated from a male donor in good health and CMV-seronegative. CDR3s include the opening cysteine and the closing phenylalanine or tryptophan. A D gene is named only where the DNA matches it firmly. Where a row states a size, it is once, few, many or the class of an expanded clone; other rows omit it.

V	size	J	D	DNA	CDR3
TRBV5-1	once	TRBJ2-1	TRBD2	TGCGCCAGCAGCTTGGGGGCTAGCGGGGGGCACAGCTCCTACAATGAGCAGTTCTTC	CASSLGASGGHSSYNEQFF
TRBV14	NA	TRBJ1-3	NA	TGTGCCAGCAGCCAATGGGACTCCTTTGGAAACACCATATATTTT	CASSQWDSFGNTIYF
TRBV11-1	NA	TRBJ2-7	NA	TGTGCCAGCAGCCGGGTCAACAGGGAAAACTACGAGCAGTACTTC	CASSRVNRENYEQYF
TRBV27	NA	TRBJ1-6	NA	TGTGCCAGCAGTTTATCGTTGGGGGGGAATTCACCCCTCCACTTT	CASSLSLGGNSPLHF
TRBV19	NA	TRBJ1-3	NA	TGTGCCAGTAGTCCCCGTCTGCGCGGGGCGAGCTCTGGAAACACCATATATTTT	CASSPRLRGASSGNTIYF
TRBV7-9	NA	TRBJ2-5	NA	TGTGCCAGCAGCTTCTTCTCGTCGGGAGAGACCCAGTACTTC	CASSFFSSGETQYF
TRBV11-2	NA	TRBJ2-2	TRBD1	TGTGCCAGCAGCCCAACCGACAGGGGTGGCACCGGGGAGCTGTTTTTT	CASSPTDRGGTGELFF
TRBV7-9	NA	TRBJ1-6	TRBD1	TGTGCCAGCAGCTTAGGGACAGGATGGAATTCACCCCTCCACTTT	CASSLGTGWNSPLHF
TRBV5-6	NA	TRBJ2-5	TRBD2	TGTGCCAGCAGCCATCCCAGCGGGCCCGGGGGGGAGACCCAGTACTTC	CASSHPSGPGGETQYF
TRBV18	once	TRBJ2-3	NA	TGTGCCAGCTCACCCCCGGGAGGGGGCATCACAGATACGCAGTATTTT	CASSPPGGGITDTQYF
TRBV7-2	NA	TRBJ2-7	TRBD2	TGTGCCAGCAGCACCCGAGCGGGATCCCCCTACGAGCAGTACTTC	CASSTRAGSPYEQYF
TRBV11-2	NA	TRBJ1-3	NA	TGTGCCAGCAGCTTCGGCCGAGGGGGGGCTGGAAACACCATATATTTT	CASSFGRGGAGNTIYF
TRBV6-1	NA	TRBJ2-7	TRBD1	TGTGCCAGCAGCCTAGACAGGGGAGTGCTGGACGAGCAGTACTTC	CASSLDRGVLDEQYF
TRBV6-4	NA	TRBJ2-3	NA	TGTGCCAGCAGTGGGGGACTCGACACAGATACGCAGTATTTT	CASSGGLDTDTQYF
TRBV7-9	few	TRBJ1-2	TRBD1	TGTGCCAGCAGCCGGAGCTCCGGGACAGGGAGGATTGACTATGGCTACACCTTC	CASSRSSGTGRIDYGYTF
TRBV2	NA	TRBJ1-3	NA	TGTGCCAGCAGTTGGCTGACTGGAAACACCATATATTTT	CASSWLTGNTIYF
TRBV6-1	NA	TRBJ2-1	TRBD1	TGTGCCAGCAGAGGGGACAGGGGGACCTACAATGAGCAGTTCTTC	CASRGDRGTYNEQFF
TRBV6-4	NA	TRBJ2-3	NA	TGTGCCAGCAGTGACCGGGGGTATAGCACAGATACGCAGTATTTT	CASSDRGYSTDTQYF
TRBV28	NA	TRBJ2-7	TRBD2	TGTGCCAGCAGTTTATTCAGCGGGGGGTCCTACGAGCAGTACTTC	CASSLFSGGSYEQYF
TRBV28	NA	TRBJ2-3	TRBD2	TGTGCCAGCAGCCGAAGACTAGCGGGAGCCACGATAGGAACAGATACGCAGTATTTT	CASSRRLAGATIGTDTQYF
TRBV28	NA	TRBJ2-1	TRBD1	TGTGCCAGCGGGACAGTGGCTGGGAATGAGCAGTTCTTC	CASGTVAGNEQFF
TRBV11-2	NA	TRBJ1-1	TRBD1	TGTGCCAGCAGCTTAGTCCGGGACAGGGCTACTGAAGCTTTCTTT	CASSLVRDRATEAFF
TRBV5-4	NA	TRBJ2-5	TRBD2	TGTGCCAGCAGCAGCGGGGGCCCGGGTGGCGACCAGTACTTC	CASSSGGPGGDQYF
TRBV2	NA	TRBJ1-6	NA	TGTGCCAGCATCGTAGACCCCGGCGGGTATAATTCACCCCTCCACTTT	CASIVDPGGYNSPLHF
TRBV11-3	few	TRBJ1-1	TRBD1	TGTGCCAGCAGCCCAAGGACAGGGATTGAAGCTTTCTTT	CASSPRTGIEAFF
TRBV25-1	once	TRBJ2-3	TRBD1	TGTGCCAGCAGTGTTCGCGGGACAGGGGGCACAGATACGCAGTATTTT	CASSVRGTGGTDTQYF
TRBV6-1	NA	TRBJ2-7	TRBD2	TGTGCCAGCAGGGGAGGGTACGAGCAGTACTTC	CASRGGYEQYF
TRBV2	NA	TRBJ1-6	NA	TGTGCCACCAAGCAGGAGGGGTCGGGTTCACCCCTCCACTTT	CATKQEGSGSPLHF
TRBV5-4	NA	TRBJ1-4	NA	TGTGCCACCGGCGGGGGGGGAGATGAAAAACTGTTTTTT	CATGGGGDEKLFF
TRBV5-6	NA	TRBJ1-4	NA	TGTGCCAGCAGCCCTCAGGGTTCAGGGAGGGGTGAAAAACTGTTTTTT	CASSPQGSGRGEKLFF
TRBV2	NA	TRBJ2-3	NA	TGTGCCAGCAGTGAAGGGTACCCCCCCTCAGCAGATACGCAGTATTTT	CASSEGYPPSADTQYF
TRBV2	NA	TRBJ2-1	TRBD1	TGTGCCAGCAACCAAGACAGGGGTTCCTACAATGAGCAGTTCTTC	CASNQDRGSYNEQFF
TRBV6-6	once	TRBJ2-7	TRBD2	TGTGCCAGCAGTTATTCCCCTAGCGGGAGCTCCTACGAGCAGTACTTC	CASSYSPSGSSYEQYF
TRBV6-6	NA	TRBJ2-5	TRBD2	TGTGCCAGCAGTTACTCGATCGCGGGGGGGGGCGGGACCCAGTACTTC	CASSYSIAGGGGTQYF
TRBV28	few	TRBJ1-1	TRBD1	TGTGCCAGCAGTTACCGGGACAGGGCGAACACTGAAGCTTTCTTT	CASSYRDRANTEAFF
TRBV4-3	NA	TRBJ1-4	NA	TGCGCCAGCAGCCTATCCGGGACAACTAATGAAAAACTGTTTTTT	CASSLSGTTNEKLFF
TRBV6-1	few	TRBJ2-1	TRBD2	TGTGCCAGCAGACCGCCTAGCGGGAGGCGCGATGAGCAGTTCTTC	CASRPPSGRRDEQFF
TRBV7-8	NA	TRBJ2-7	NA	TGTGCCAGCAGCACCCTGGGTGGCGGGTACTACGAGCAGTACTTC	CASSTLGGGYYEQYF
TRBV28	NA	TRBJ2-1	NA	TGTGCCAGCAGTCCGCGGTTAGTGTTCAATGAGCAGTTCTTC	CASSPRLVFNEQFF
TRBV6-6	NA	TRBJ1-2	NA	TGTGCCAGCAGTTACGGGCGAGATCTCTATGGCTACACCTTC	CASSYGRDLYGYTF
TRBV6-6	NA	TRBJ2-2	NA	TGTGCCAGCAGCAACCGGGTCCCCGGGGAGCTGTTTTTT	CASSNRVPGELFF
TRBV18	NA	TRBJ1-6	TRBD1	TGTGCCAGCTCACCAGGACAGGGTCTTTCACCCCTCCACTTT	CASSPGQGLSPLHF
TRBV7-2	NA	TRBJ1-1	NA	TGTGCCAGCAGCTTACCTGCAGGGTTAAGGTCTCCTGAAGCTTTCTTT	CASSLPAGLRSPEAFF
TRBV11-1	NA	TRBJ2-1	NA	TGTGCCAGCCCGCCGCGAGGCGAGCAGTTCTTC	CASPPRGEQFF
TRBV7-6	NA	TRBJ2-7	NA	TGTGCCAGCAGCTTAGGGTCCCAGGGAGGAACTTACGAGCAGTACTTC	CASSLGSQGGTYEQYF
TRBV9	NA	TRBJ1-2	TRBD1	TGTGCCAGCAGCACTGGGACAGGGGGCGCGGACTATGGCTACACCTTC	CASSTGTGGADYGYTF
TRBV14	NA	TRBJ1-2	NA	TGTGCCAGCAGCCAAGATAGACAGGACTATGGCTACACCTTC	CASSQDRQDYGYTF
TRBV6-5	NA	TRBJ2-7	NA	TGTGCCAGCGACAGATCCTACGAGCAGTACTTC	CASDRSYEQYF
TRBV10-1	NA	TRBJ2-1	NA	TGCGCCAGCAGTGCCACTACCTACAATGAGCAGTTCTTC	CASSATTYNEQFF
TRBV28	few	TRBJ1-2	NA	TGTGCCAGCAGTTTAGGTCAGGGTCGTCACTATGGCTACACCTTC	CASSLGQGRHYGYTF
TRBV6-5	NA	TRBJ2-7	NA	TGTGCCAGCAGACCCATCCGTAAGGGGAACGAGCAGTACTTC	CASRPIRKGNEQYF
TRBV7-8	few	TRBJ2-7	TRBD1	TGTGCCAGCAGCCGTCCCGGGACAGGGGGCTCCTACGAGCAGTACTTC	CASSRPGTGGSYEQYF
TRBV29-1	NA	TRBJ2-5	TRBD1	TGCAGCGTTGAGGTTACGGGACAGATGTACCAAGAGACCCAGTACTTC	CSVEVTGQMYQETQYF
TRBV6-1	few	TRBJ1-1	NA	TGTGCCAGCAGCACACGTACCACTGAAGCTTTCTTT	CASSTRTTEAFF
TRBV10-3	NA	TRBJ2-7	TRBD2	TGTGCCATCAGTGCGGGACTAGCGGGGGGGCCGGTGGAGCAGTACTTC	CAISAGLAGGPVEQYF